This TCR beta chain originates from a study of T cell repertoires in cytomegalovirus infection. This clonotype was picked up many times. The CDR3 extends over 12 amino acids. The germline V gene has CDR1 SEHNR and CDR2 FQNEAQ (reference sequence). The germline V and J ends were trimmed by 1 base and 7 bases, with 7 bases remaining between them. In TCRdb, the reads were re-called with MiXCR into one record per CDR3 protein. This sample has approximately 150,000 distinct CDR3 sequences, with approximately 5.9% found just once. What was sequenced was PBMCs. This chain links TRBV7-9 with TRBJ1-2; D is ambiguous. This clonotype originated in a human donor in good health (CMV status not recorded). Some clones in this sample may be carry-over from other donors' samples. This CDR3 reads CASSLVKVGYTF. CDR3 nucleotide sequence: TGTGCCAGCAGCTTAGTAAAGGTTGGCTACACCTTC.